A selection of T cell receptor beta chains follows, all from one sample in a study of blood T cell repertoires in COVID-19. Data came from immunoSEQ multiplex PCR; TCRdb stores just in-frame clones and leaves some out. Of about 74,000 clones in the sample, over 85% are singletons; the top ten hold 1.3% to 1.5%. The sequenced sample was peripheral blood. The receptor source for this set is a man aged 45-65 years with acute or convalescent COVID-19. CDR3s include the opening cysteine and the closing phenylalanine or tryptophan. A D gene is named only where the DNA matches it firmly. Clone sizes are given selectively: once, few, many, or a class where the clone is expanded.

J gene: TRBJ2-7
D gene: NA
clone size: NA
V gene: TRBV7-9
CDR3 protein: CASSLAHTGMAYEQYF
CDR3 DNA: TGTGCCAGCAGCTTAGCGCATACAGGAATGGCCTACGAGCAGTACTTC

J gene: TRBJ2-1
D gene: TRBD2
clone size: once
V gene: TRBV2
CDR3 protein: CASSVELAGLYNEQFF
CDR3 DNA: TGTGCCAGCAGTGTGGAACTAGCGGGGCTCTACAATGAGCAGTTCTTC

J gene: TRBJ1-5
D gene: NA
clone size: NA
V gene: TRBV6-4
CDR3 protein: CARSTGGRNQPQHF
CDR3 DNA: TGTGCCAGGAGCACGGGAGGCCGCAATCAGCCCCAGCATTTT

J gene: TRBJ1-2
D gene: TRBD1
clone size: NA
V gene: TRBV7-2
CDR3 protein: CASSTRDRPPGDGYTF
CDR3 DNA: TGTGCCAGCAGCACACGGGACAGGCCCCCGGGAGATGGCTACACCTTC

J gene: TRBJ1-1
D gene: TRBD1
clone size: NA
V gene: TRBV28
CDR3 protein: CASRRTGVTEAFF
CDR3 DNA: TGTGCCAGCAGGCGGACAGGGGTTACTGAAGCTTTCTTT

J gene: TRBJ2-7
D gene: TRBD1
clone size: NA
V gene: TRBV14
CDR3 protein: CASSLGQGYEQYF
CDR3 DNA: TGTGCCAGCAGCCTCGGACAGGGCTACGAGCAGTACTTC

J gene: TRBJ1-1
D gene: NA
clone size: NA
V gene: TRBV2
CDR3 protein: CASTRRTENTEAFF
CDR3 DNA: TGTGCCAGCACCCGGCGGACAGAAAACACTGAAGCTTTCTTT

J gene: TRBJ1-5
D gene: TRBD1
clone size: once
V gene: TRBV27
CDR3 protein: CASSLSGGQGMNQPQHF
CDR3 DNA: TGTGCCAGCAGTTTATCGGGGGGACAGGGAATGAATCAGCCCCAGCATTTT

J gene: TRBJ1-2
D gene: NA
clone size: NA
V gene: TRBV9
CDR3 protein: CASSSRVDGYTF
CDR3 DNA: TGTGCCAGCAGCAGCAGGGTGGATGGCTACACCTTC

J gene: TRBJ1-1
D gene: NA
clone size: NA
V gene: TRBV5-1
CDR3 protein: CASSPAGVNTEAFF
CDR3 DNA: TGCGCCAGCAGCCCTGCAGGGGTGAACACTGAAGCTTTCTTT

J gene: TRBJ1-2
D gene: TRBD1
clone size: NA
V gene: TRBV29-1
CDR3 protein: CSVEGTGGAYGYTF
CDR3 DNA: TGCAGCGTTGAAGGGACAGGGGGGGCCTATGGCTACACCTTC

J gene: TRBJ1-2
D gene: NA
clone size: NA
V gene: TRBV28
CDR3 protein: CASSSQVDYGYTF
CDR3 DNA: TGTGCCAGCAGTTCCCAGGTGGACTATGGCTACACCTTC

J gene: TRBJ1-1
D gene: NA
clone size: NA
V gene: TRBV28
CDR3 protein: CASSFGGRGEAFF
CDR3 DNA: TGTGCCAGCAGTTTTGGGGGCCGGGGTGAAGCTTTCTTT

J gene: TRBJ1-2
D gene: TRBD1
clone size: NA
V gene: TRBV2
CDR3 protein: CASSEQGVGYGYTF
CDR3 DNA: TGTGCCAGCAGTGAACAGGGGGTTGGCTATGGCTACACCTTC

J gene: TRBJ2-1
D gene: NA
clone size: NA
V gene: TRBV4-1
CDR3 protein: CASSPTGYNEQFF
CDR3 DNA: TGCGCCAGCAGCCCAACTGGCTACAATGAGCAGTTCTTC

J gene: TRBJ1-4
D gene: TRBD1
clone size: few
V gene: TRBV28
CDR3 protein: CASSPRDRVYSVEKLFF
CDR3 DNA: TGTGCCAGCAGCCCCCGGGACAGGGTTTATTCAGTTGAAAAACTGTTTTTT

J gene: TRBJ1-6
D gene: TRBD1
clone size: NA
V gene: TRBV4-1
CDR3 protein: CASSPGTGDRGYNSPLHF
CDR3 DNA: TGCGCCAGCAGTCCCGGGACAGGGGATCGGGGCTATAATTCACCCCTCCACTTT

J gene: TRBJ1-5
D gene: NA
clone size: NA
V gene: TRBV19
CDR3 protein: CASSIMTGLFQPQHF
CDR3 DNA: TGTGCCAGTAGTATAATGACAGGCCTGTTTCAGCCCCAGCATTTT

J gene: TRBJ1-1
D gene: NA
clone size: NA
V gene: TRBV28
CDR3 protein: CASSLNRLEAFF
CDR3 DNA: TGTGCCAGCAGTTTAAACAGGCTCGAAGCTTTCTTT

J gene: TRBJ1-4
D gene: TRBD1
clone size: NA
V gene: TRBV7-9
CDR3 protein: CASSSLDRFNEKLFF
CDR3 DNA: TGTGCCAGCAGCTCGTTGGACAGGTTTAATGAAAAACTGTTTTTT

J gene: TRBJ1-5
D gene: TRBD1
clone size: NA
V gene: TRBV28
CDR3 protein: CASSFPRRQGGGYQPQHF
CDR3 DNA: TGTGCCAGCAGTTTCCCAAGAAGACAGGGGGGCGGATATCAGCCCCAGCATTTT

J gene: TRBJ1-6
D gene: TRBD1
clone size: once
V gene: TRBV4-1
CDR3 protein: CASSPGQGAGSPLHF
CDR3 DNA: TGCGCCAGCAGCCCGGGACAGGGGGCCGGATCACCCCTCCACTTT

J gene: TRBJ1-2
D gene: NA
clone size: NA
V gene: TRBV18
CDR3 protein: CASSRTVSYGYTF
CDR3 DNA: TGTGCCAGCTCACGGACAGTATCCTATGGCTACACCTTC

J gene: TRBJ1-4
D gene: NA
clone size: once
V gene: TRBV6-2/TRBV6-3
CDR3 protein: CASSSGTSIGEKLFF
CDR3 DNA: TGTGCCAGCAGTTCCGGGACATCAATAGGGGAAAAACTGTTTTTT

J gene: TRBJ1-2
D gene: NA
clone size: NA
V gene: TRBV9
CDR3 protein: CASSAGGDGYTF
CDR3 DNA: TGTGCCAGCAGCGCCGGGGGTGATGGCTACACCTTC

J gene: TRBJ1-6
D gene: NA
clone size: few
V gene: TRBV6-6
CDR3 protein: CASSYLQGSSPLHF
CDR3 DNA: TGTGCCAGCAGTTACCTACAGGGAAGTTCACCCCTCCACTTT

J gene: TRBJ2-1
D gene: TRBD2
clone size: NA
V gene: TRBV28
CDR3 protein: CASSPTWRGGLGNEQFF
CDR3 DNA: TGTGCCAGCAGTCCAACTTGGCGGGGGGGCCTAGGGAATGAGCAGTTCTTC

J gene: TRBJ2-1
D gene: NA
clone size: NA
V gene: TRBV7-2
CDR3 protein: CASSLGQYNEQFF
CDR3 DNA: TGTGCCAGCAGCTTAGGTCAGTACAATGAGCAGTTCTTC

J gene: TRBJ2-2
D gene: NA
clone size: NA
V gene: TRBV30
CDR3 protein: CAWTPPLNTGELFF
CDR3 DNA: TGTGCCTGGACCCCCCCACTTAACACCGGGGAGCTGTTTTTT

J gene: TRBJ1-5
D gene: TRBD1
clone size: NA
V gene: TRBV28
CDR3 protein: CASSIGTGRQPQHF
CDR3 DNA: TGTGCCAGCAGTATAGGGACAGGGCGTCAGCCCCAGCATTTT

J gene: TRBJ1-5
D gene: TRBD1
clone size: once
V gene: TRBV11-2
CDR3 protein: CASSHRTGIGNQPQHF
CDR3 DNA: TGTGCCAGCAGCCACCGGACAGGGATTGGCAATCAGCCCCAGCATTTT

J gene: TRBJ2-5
D gene: TRBD1
clone size: once
V gene: TRBV7-7
CDR3 protein: CASSLGGGGGETQYF
CDR3 DNA: TGTGCCAGCAGCTTAGGAGGGGGCGGAGGAGAGACCCAGTACTTC

J gene: TRBJ1-2
D gene: TRBD1
clone size: once
V gene: TRBV28
CDR3 protein: CASSSIGTGLWAHGYTF
CDR3 DNA: TGTGCCAGCAGTTCCATCGGGACAGGGCTTTGGGCCCATGGCTACACCTTC

J gene: TRBJ1-6
D gene: TRBD1
clone size: NA
V gene: TRBV18
CDR3 protein: CASSPATGKDSPLHF
CDR3 DNA: TGTGCCAGCTCACCAGCGACAGGGAAGGACTCACCCCTCCACTTT

J gene: TRBJ2-2
D gene: TRBD2
clone size: NA
V gene: TRBV6-4
CDR3 protein: CASNPTSGVFANTGELFF
CDR3 DNA: TGTGCCAGCAACCCGACTAGCGGGGTTTTCGCGAACACCGGGGAGCTGTTTTTT

J gene: TRBJ2-4
D gene: TRBD1
clone size: NA
V gene: TRBV28
CDR3 protein: CASSLPGQMKNIQYF
CDR3 DNA: TGTGCCAGCAGTTTACCGGGACAGATGAAAAACATTCAGTACTTC